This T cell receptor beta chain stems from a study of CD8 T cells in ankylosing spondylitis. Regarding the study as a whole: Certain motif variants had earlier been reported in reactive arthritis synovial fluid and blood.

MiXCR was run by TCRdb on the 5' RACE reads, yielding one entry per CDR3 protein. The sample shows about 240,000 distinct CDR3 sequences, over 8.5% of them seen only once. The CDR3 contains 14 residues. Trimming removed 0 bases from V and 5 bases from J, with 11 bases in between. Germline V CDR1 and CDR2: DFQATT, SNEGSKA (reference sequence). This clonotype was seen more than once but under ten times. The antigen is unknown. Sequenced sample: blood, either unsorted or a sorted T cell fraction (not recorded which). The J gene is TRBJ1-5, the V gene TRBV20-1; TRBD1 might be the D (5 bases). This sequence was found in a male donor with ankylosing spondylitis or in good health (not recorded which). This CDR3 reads CSAREIGAYQPQHF. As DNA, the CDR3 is TGCAGTGCTAGAGAGATCGGGGCTTATCAGCCCCAGCATTTT.